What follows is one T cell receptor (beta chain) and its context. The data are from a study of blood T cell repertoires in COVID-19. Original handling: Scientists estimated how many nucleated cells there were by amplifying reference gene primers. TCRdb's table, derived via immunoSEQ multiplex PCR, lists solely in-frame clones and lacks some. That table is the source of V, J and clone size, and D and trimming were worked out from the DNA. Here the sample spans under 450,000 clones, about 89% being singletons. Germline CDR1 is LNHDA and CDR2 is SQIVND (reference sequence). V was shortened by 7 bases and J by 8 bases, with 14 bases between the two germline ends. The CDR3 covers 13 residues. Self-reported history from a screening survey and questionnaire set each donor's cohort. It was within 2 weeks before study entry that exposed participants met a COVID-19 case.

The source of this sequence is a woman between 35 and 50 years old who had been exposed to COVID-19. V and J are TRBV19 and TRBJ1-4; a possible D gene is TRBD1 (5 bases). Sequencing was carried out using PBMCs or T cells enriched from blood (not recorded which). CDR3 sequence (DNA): TGTGCCAGTAATCGGGGGAAAGGAGAAAAACTGTTTTTT. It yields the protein CASNRGKGEKLFF.